Listed below are T cell receptor beta chains from one sample, sequenced in a study of T cells in Graves' hyperthyroidism and ophthalmopathy. One entry per CDR3 protein, called by TCRdb with MiXCR from the multiplex PCR reads. The sample records approximately 430,000 distinct CDR3 sequences, 14% to 15% being singletons. The sequenced material came from blood. Receptor source: a man between 18 and 35 years old with Graves' ophthalmopathy. Each CDR3 is given with its conserved first and last residue. D genes are given only for firm matches. Rows may omit the clone size; those that give it use once, few, many or a size class.

length	V	size	J	D	CDR3	DNA
13	TRBV28	many	TRBJ2-1	TRBD2	CASRLTSLNEQFF	TGTGCCAGCAGGCTGACTAGCCTAAATGAGCAGTTCTTC
15	TRBV19	many	TRBJ1-1	TRBD1	CASTQGQGASTEAFF	TGTGCCAGTACCCAAGGGCAGGGGGCGAGTACTGAAGCTTTCTTT
13	TRBV6-1	many	TRBJ1-6	-	CASSEVRLSPLHF	TGTGCCAGCAGTGAAGTGAGGTTGTCACCCCTCCACTTT
13	TRBV20-1	-	TRBJ2-7	TRBD1	CSAPDRISYEQYF	TGCAGTGCACCGGACAGGATCTCCTACGAGCAGTACTTC
15	TRBV6-4	many	TRBJ2-5	-	CASSETGEAQETQYF	TGTGCCAGCAGTGAAACGGGAGAGGCCCAAGAGACCCAGTACTTC
15	TRBV7-2	-	TRBJ2-1	TRBD2	CASSPVAGGQNEQFF	TGTGCCAGCAGCCCAGTAGCGGGGGGGCAAAATGAGCAGTTCTTC
17	TRBV4-1	many	TRBJ1-1	TRBD1	CASSQARDRAVNTEAFF	TGCGCCAGCAGCCAAGCCCGGGACAGGGCAGTGAACACTGAAGCTTTCTTT
12	TRBV30	many	TRBJ1-1	-	CAWSGLNTEAFF	TGTGCCTGGAGTGGCCTGAACACTGAAGCTTTCTTT
15	TRBV6-2/TRBV6-3	few	TRBJ2-7	-	CASSYSQGGSYEQYF	TGTGCCAGCAGTTACTCGCAGGGAGGCTCCTACGAGCAGTACTTC
14	TRBV7-2	many	TRBJ1-1	-	CASSARTANTEAFF	TGTGCCAGCAGCGCCCGGACGGCGAACACTGAAGCTTTCTTT
15	TRBV3-1	few	TRBJ2-1	-	CASRSATRGHNEQFF	TGTGCCAGCAGATCCGCTACGAGGGGACACAATGAGCAGTTCTTC
14	TRBV7-9	-	TRBJ1-6	-	CASSLAGSNSPLHF	TGTGCCAGCAGCTTAGCCGGGAGCAATTCACCCCTCCACTTT
17	TRBV20-1	few	TRBJ2-1	-	CSASPLVVDSSYNEQFF	TGCAGTGCTAGCCCCTTAGTGGTAGATAGCTCCTACAATGAGCAGTTCTTC
15	TRBV2	many	TRBJ1-4	-	CASSEATGSYEKLFF	TGTGCCAGCAGTGAAGCCACGGGGTCTTATGAAAAACTGTTTTTT
17	TRBV20-1	-	TRBJ2-1	TRBD2	CSARGGSGRSSYNEQFF	TGCAGTGCTAGGGGCGGAAGCGGGAGGAGCTCCTACAATGAGCAGTTCTTC
14	TRBV7-9	few	TRBJ1-3	-	CASSLVRQRDTIYF	TGTGCCAGCAGCTTAGTACGACAGCGGGACACCATATATTTT
13	TRBV19	-	TRBJ2-1	-	CASSIDVVYEQFF	TGTGCCAGTAGTATAGATGTTGTGTATGAGCAGTTCTTC
14	TRBV6-1	many	TRBJ2-5	-	CASSNPGHPYTQYF	TGTGCCAGCAGCAACCCGGGACACCCGTATACCCAGTACTTC
18	TRBV7-9	many	TRBJ2-3	TRBD2	CASSLGTSGSGRSDTQYF	TGTGCCAGCAGCTTAGGAACTAGCGGGAGTGGAAGGTCAGATACGCAGTATTTT
13	TRBV19	-	TRBJ2-7	TRBD1	CASSITGGYEQYF	TGTGCCAGTAGTATCACAGGGGGCTACGAGCAGTACTTC
14	TRBV3-1	many	TRBJ2-5	-	CASSQDGYQETQYF	TGTGCCAGCAGCCAAGATGGGTACCAAGAGACCCAGTACTTC
15	TRBV3-1	-	TRBJ2-7	TRBD2	CASSHPGGNAYEQYF	TGTGCCAGCAGCCATCCGGGGGGAAATGCCTACGAGCAGTACTTC
17	TRBV4-2	few	TRBJ1-5	TRBD1	CASSQDPSQGGNQPQHF	TGTGCCAGCAGCCAAGATCCCAGTCAGGGGGGAAATCAGCCCCAGCATTTT
15	TRBV5-1	-	TRBJ2-7	TRBD1	CASSLDGQGPYEQYF	TGCGCCAGCAGCTTGGACGGACAGGGTCCCTACGAGCAGTACTTC
14	TRBV5-1	many	TRBJ1-1	-	CASSPGEFPPEAFF	TGCGCCAGCAGCCCCGGAGAGTTTCCCCCTGAAGCTTTCTTT
16	TRBV7-2	few	TRBJ1-1	-	CASSLTEVQMNTEAFF	TGTGCCAGCAGCTTAACAGAGGTGCAGATGAACACTGAAGCTTTCTTT
13	TRBV12-3/TRBV12-4	-	TRBJ2-7	-	CASSLPGNYEQYF	TGTGCCAGCAGTTTGCCAGGCAACTACGAGCAGTACTTC
15	TRBV4-1	-	TRBJ1-4	-	CASSPGADPREKLFF	TGCGCCAGCAGCCCGGGAGCCGACCCGCGAGAAAAACTGTTTTTT
16	TRBV27	many	TRBJ2-1	-	CASTLLHRGGMNEQFF	TGTGCCAGCACCCTACTTCATAGGGGGGGGATGAATGAGCAGTTCTTC
11	TRBV6-1	-	TRBJ2-7	-	CASRDGTEQYF	TGTGCCAGCAGAGATGGGACCGAGCAGTACTTC
14	TRBV2	-	TRBJ1-1	-	CAGRVGSVLTEAFF	TGTGCCGGCAGAGTCGGGTCCGTGCTCACTGAAGCTTTCTTC
15	TRBV20-1	few	TRBJ2-7	-	CSARDHSGSSYEQYF	TGCAGTGCTAGAGATCATAGCGGAAGCTCCTACGAGCAGTACTTC
14	TRBV6-1	many	TRBJ1-1	TRBD1	CASSEARGLTEAFF	TGTGCCAGCAGTGAAGCCAGGGGGCTTACTGAAGCTTTCTTT
15	TRBV20-1	many	TRBJ2-7	TRBD2	CSATPRILAAYEQYF	TGCAGTGCTACCCCTCGGATACTAGCGGCCTACGAGCAGTACTTC
17	TRBV11-2	-	TRBJ2-5	TRBD1	CASSTSRQGVRQETQYF	TGTGCCAGTAGTACTTCTCGACAGGGGGTTCGCCAAGAGACCCAGTACTTC
12	TRBV20-1	-	TRBJ2-2	-	CSARLATGELFF	TGCAGTGCTAGACTAGCCACCGGGGAGCTGTTTTTT
15	TRBV6-1	many	TRBJ1-6	-	CASSETFRGRSPLHF	TGTGCCAGCAGTGAAACGTTCCGGGGTAGGTCACCCCTCCACTTT